This T cell receptor (beta chain) was sequenced for a study of shared clonotypes between healthy human individuals. Profiling relied on immunoSEQ multiplex PCR, and the TCRdb table lists in-frame clones only, not all of them. The table lists about 2 million clones, 85% to 95% of them singletons. It was CD45RO-negative cells, positively selected for CCR7, that made up naive CD8 cells, with terminally differentiated effector memory CD45RA+ cells excluded. The CDR3 totals 15 residues. The gene calls are TRBV21-1 and TRBJ2-7; TRBD2 is taken as the D call from the table, unchecked against the DNA. TRBV21-1 is reported as a pseudogene. The receptor's source is a man younger than 35 in good health. The sample was naive CD8+ T cells sorted from blood. CDR3 residues: CASSKGKRGMHEQYF. CDR3 bases: TGTGCCAGCAGCAAAGGTAAAAGAGGTATGCACGAGCAGTACTTC.